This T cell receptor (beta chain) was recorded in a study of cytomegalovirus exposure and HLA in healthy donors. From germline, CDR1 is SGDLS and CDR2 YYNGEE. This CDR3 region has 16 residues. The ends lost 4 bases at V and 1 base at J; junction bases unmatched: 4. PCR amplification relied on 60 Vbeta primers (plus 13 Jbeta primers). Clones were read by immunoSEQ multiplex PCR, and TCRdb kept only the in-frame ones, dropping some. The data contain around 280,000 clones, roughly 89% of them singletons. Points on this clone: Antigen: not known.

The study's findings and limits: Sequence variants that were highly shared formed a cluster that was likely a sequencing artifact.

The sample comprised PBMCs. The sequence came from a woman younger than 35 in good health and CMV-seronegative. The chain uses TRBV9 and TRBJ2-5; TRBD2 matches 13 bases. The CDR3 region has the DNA TGTGCCAGCAGCCTTGGGACTAGCGGGGCCCAAGAGACCCAGTACTTC. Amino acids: CASSLGTSGAQETQYF.